This TCR beta chain was sequenced during a study of long-term antiretroviral therapy in people with HIV. General study results and limits: Sampling of blood ran from the mid-2000s to the late 2010s, and older ART regimens were possibly in use.

This clone has a handful of counts. Its matching antigen is unknown. This CDR3 has 13 amino acids. With 2 bases removed from V and 6 bases from J, the gap between germline ends came to 8 bases. Per the germline V gene, CDR1 is MDHEN and CDR2 is SYDVKM. Survey-level immunoSEQ v3.0 assays were run. Here immunoSEQ multiplex PCR was the method, and the copy in TCRdb shows in-frame clones only, minus some. The data hold fewer than 20,000 clones, with more than 75% observed a single time. Sequencing used unsorted PBMCs, obtained 0.5 years after starting antiretroviral therapy. The chain links TRBV28 to TRBJ2-1; D unresolved. The receptor was derived from a man aged 35-49 years with HIV. CDR3 bases: TGTGCCAGCAGTTTAGGGCCTATCAATGAGCAGTTCTTC. Its translation is CASSLGPINEQFF.